A selection of T cell receptor beta chains follows, all from one sample in a study of blood T cell repertoires in COVID-19. TCRdb's table, derived via immunoSEQ multiplex PCR, lists solely in-frame clones and lacks some. The sample consists of about 87,000 clones, about nine tenths of them appearing once. Input material: peripheral blood. Receptors originate from a woman of 80 years or more with acute or convalescent COVID-19. The CDR3 runs from the conserved cysteine through the conserved F or W. D genes are given only for firm matches. The size entry is marked missing in some rows and otherwise reads once, few, many or a size class.

15 | TRBJ1-5 | TRBV6-5 | NA | NA | TGTGCCAGCAGTTACTCTCCGACAGGACCTTGGCCCCAGCATTTT | CASSYSPTGPWPQHF
20 | TRBJ2-1 | TRBV6-2/TRBV6-3 | TRBD2 | NA | TGTGCCAGCAGTTACGAGGTAGAGCGGGGGGTCTTAGAGTCCTACAATGAGCAGTTCTTC | CASSYEVERGVLESYNEQFF
18 | TRBJ1-2 | TRBV9 | TRBD1 | once | TGTGCCAGCAGCGTAACCGTAGGAACCGGGACAGGGGGAGAGGGCTACACCTTC | CASSVTVGTGTGGEGYTF
13 | TRBJ1-2 | TRBV12-3/TRBV12-4 | NA | NA | TGTGCCAGCAGCCCCGTCGCTAACTATGGCTACACCTTC | CASSPVANYGYTF
15 | TRBJ1-5 | TRBV2 | TRBD1 | once | TGTGCCAGCAGTCGGGACAGGTGGGAGAATCAGCCCCAGCATTTT | CASSRDRWENQPQHF
15 | TRBJ2-3 | TRBV5-4 | TRBD2 | NA | TGTGCCAGCAGCTTGCCGGGGGGGGCCACAGATACGCAGTATTTT | CASSLPGGATDTQYF
16 | TRBJ1-6 | TRBV5-6 | NA | NA | TGTGCCAGCAGCGAAGGCCGGGGGTCCTATAATTCACCCCTCCACTTT | CASSEGRGSYNSPLHF
16 | TRBJ1-2 | TRBV3-1/TRBV3-2 | TRBD1 | NA | TGTGCCAGCAGCCAAGATGGACAGGGGGCCAGGTATGGCTACACCTTC | CASSQDGQGARYGYTF
14 | TRBJ2-3 | TRBV6-4 | TRBD2 | NA | TGTGCCAGCAGTGACCTAGCGGGGGCAGATACGCAGTATTTT | CASSDLAGADTQYF
12 | TRBJ2-1 | TRBV19 | TRBD2 | NA | TGTGCCAGTAGTATTTCAGCGGGAGGTCGGATCTTC | CASSISAGGRIF
16 | TRBJ1-5 | TRBV2 | TRBD1 | few | TGTGCCAGAACAGGGGGTACCTCCCCTAGCAATCAGCCCCAGCATTTT | CARTGGTSPSNQPQHF
16 | TRBJ1-4 | TRBV4-1 | NA | NA | TGCGCCAGCAGCACCTTGGGGGGGGACGATAATGAAAAACTGTTTTTT | CASSTLGGDDNEKLFF
13 | TRBJ2-3 | TRBV21-1 | NA | NA | TGTGCCAGCAGGGGGGGATTCACAGATACGCAGTATTTT | CASRGGFTDTQYF
13 | TRBJ1-2 | TRBV18 | TRBD1 | NA | TGTGCCAGCTCACTCGGACAGGGCCGCGGCTACACCTTC | CASSLGQGRGYTF
13 | TRBJ2-7 | TRBV6-5 | NA | NA | TGTGCCAGCAGACAGACCCTCTCCTACGAGCAGTACTTC | CASRQTLSYEQYF
14 | TRBJ2-7 | TRBV3-1/TRBV3-2 | TRBD2 | NA | TGTGCCAGCAGCTATGGGACTAGAGGGGCGGAGCAGTACTTC | CASSYGTRGAEQYF
15 | TRBJ2-7 | TRBV5-1 | NA | NA | TGCGCCAGCAGCTTGGGGGCACAGAGCTCCTACGAGCAGTACTTC | CASSLGAQSSYEQYF
14 | TRBJ2-7 | TRBV6-5 | TRBD1 | NA | TGTGCCAGCAGTTACTCGAGGACAGGGGTAGAGCAGTACTTC | CASSYSRTGVEQYF
14 | TRBJ2-7 | TRBV19 | NA | once | TGTGCCAGTAGTATCCAGGGACAATTCTACGAGCAGTACTTC | CASSIQGQFYEQYF
20 | TRBJ1-3 | TRBV6-2/TRBV6-3 | TRBD1 | NA | TGTGCCAGCAGTTACAGGTTTCGGACAGGCGGACTTATCTCTGGAAACACCATATATTTT | CASSYRFRTGGLISGNTIYF
15 | TRBJ2-1 | TRBV3-1/TRBV3-2 | NA | NA | TGTGCCAGCAGTCTTCAGAGGCAGTTATACAATGAGCAGTTCTTC | CASSLQRQLYNEQFF
15 | TRBJ1-4 | TRBV19 | NA | once | TGTGCCAGTGGAGAGAGACGCCCTCGGGGTGAAAAACTGTTTTTT | CASGERRPRGEKLFF
15 | TRBJ1-5 | TRBV4-1 | TRBD1 | NA | TGCGCCAGCAGCCAAGCGGACAGGGACAATCAGCCCCAGCATTTT | CASSQADRDNQPQHF
17 | TRBJ2-6 | TRBV19 | TRBD1 | NA | TGTGCCAGTATGCGGACAGGGCTGAATTCTGGGGCCAACGTCCTGACTTTC | CASMRTGLNSGANVLTF
16 | TRBJ1-2 | TRBV10-3 | TRBD1 | NA | TGTGCCATCAGTGATACTCGACAGGGGGCTAACTATGGCTACACCTTC | CAISDTRQGANYGYTF
15 | TRBJ1-5 | TRBV4-3 | NA | NA | TGCGCCAGCAGCCAAGCCCGGACAAAGAATCAGCCCCAGCATTTT | CASSQARTKNQPQHF
14 | TRBJ1-1 | TRBV6-6 | NA | NA | TGTGCCAGCGGATTGGGGGGGGCGAAAGCCGAAGCTTTCTTT | CASGLGGAKAEAFF
13 | TRBJ1-5 | TRBV19 | NA | NA | TGTGCCAGTAGTATGACAGACAATCAGCCCCAGCATTTT | CASSMTDNQPQHF
14 | TRBJ1-5 | TRBV15 | NA | NA | TGTGCCACCAGCAACCGCTCGAGCCATCAGCCCCAGCATTTT | CATSNRSSHQPQHF
13 | TRBJ2-3 | TRBV2 | NA | NA | TGTGCCAGCAGCCGGCTAGCGACAGATACGCAGTATTTT | CASSRLATDTQYF
14 | TRBJ2-1 | TRBV5-1 | NA | NA | TGCGCCAGCAGCGTTTACTCCCCTGCCGATGAGCAGTTCTTC | CASSVYSPADEQFF
14 | TRBJ1-1 | TRBV5-8 | NA | NA | TGTGCCAGCAGCTTCGAAAACAGGGACACTGAAGCTTTCTTT | CASSFENRDTEAFF